Following are 31 T cell receptor beta chains from one sample sequenced in a study of T cells after yellow fever vaccination. TCRdb recomputed calls from the 5' RACE reads with MiXCR, one row per CDR3 protein. The sample contains about 630,000 distinct CDR3 sequences, 9% to 15% of which appear only once. Sequencing used PBMCs, obtained on the day of the yellow fever booster vaccination. Receptors were obtained from a young man who received the YFV17D yellow fever vaccine.

This clonotype turned up a few times. This sequence joins TRBV5-1 and TRBJ1-3; perhaps TRBD1 as D (5 bases). Trimming cost V 4 bases and J 1 base, with 12 bases left between them. Germline V gene sequence: CDR1 SGHRS, CDR2 YFSETQ. This CDR3 spans 15 amino acids. The CDR3 protein is CASSPQGMSGNTIYF. For the CDR3, the DNA is TGCGCCAGCAGCCCGCAGGGTATGTCTGGAAACACCATATATTTT.

Many counts were recorded for this clonotype. The V call is TRBV7-2, the J call TRBJ2-2; 7 bases align to TRBD2. Germline V gives CDR1 SGHTA, CDR2 FQGNSA. The CDR3 runs to 14 residues. Trimming cost V 5 bases and J 1 base; bases outside gene matches: 1. The DNA of the CDR3 is TGTGCCAGCAGCCCGGGGGGGAACACCGGGGAGCTGTTTTTT. This translates into CASSPGGNTGELFF.

V gene TRBV12-3 or TRBV12-4 combines with J gene TRBJ1-6, with D possibly TRBD1 on 6 matching bases. The ends were cut back, 3 bases at V and 8 bases at J, with 17 bases in the middle. The CDR3 runs 16 residues. The CDR3 sequence is CASSFGGQNSHSPLHF. CDR3 DNA: TGTGCCAGCAGTTTCGGTGGACAGAATTCTCATTCACCCCTCCACTTT.

This clonotype was picked up many times. The rearrangement uses TRBV4-3 and TRBJ2-1; 10 positions match TRBD2. V lost 0 bases to trimming and J lost 6 bases; unmatched junction nucleotides: 5. Germline V gives CDR1 LGHNA, CDR2 YSLEER. The CDR3 has 16 amino acids. The CDR3 region has the DNA TGCGCCAGCAGCCAAGAGCCTAGCGGGAGTATCAATGAGCAGTTCTTC. It is translated as CASSQEPSGSINEQFF.

This clonotype was counted between two and nine times. The chain carries TRBV6-2 or TRBV6-3 and TRBJ2-5; D unclear. This CDR3 has 12 residues. V gave up 7 bases and J gave up 1 base, with 7 bases separating them. Germline V lookup: CDR1 MNHEY, CDR2 SVGEGT. The CDR3 here is CASNGLQETQYF. CDR3 DNA sequence: TGTGCCAGCAACGGGCTCCAAGAGACCCAGTACTTC.

For the CDR3, the DNA is TGTGCCAGCAGCTTAAACGACTCGCCAGTGGGCAATGAGCAGTTCTTC. This translates into CASSLNDSPVGNEQFF. J is TRBJ2-1 and V is TRBV11-2; D is unclear. Trimming shortened V by 2 bases and J by 6 bases, and 17 bases separated the two germline ends. This CDR3 region has 16 residues. Germline assignment: CDR1 SGHAT and CDR2 FQNNGV.

V usage is TRBV29-1 and J usage is TRBJ2-1; D is uncertain. From germline, CDR1 is SQVTM and CDR2 ANQGSEA. The length of the CDR3 is 12 residues. V was shortened by 7 bases and J by 8 bases, with 15 bases between the two germline ends. The CDR3 coding sequence is TGCAGCGGGGCCTGGGGTTGGGATGAGCAGTTCTTC. Protein product: CSGAWGWDEQFF.

The chain joins TRBV7-8 to TRBJ1-2, with D unclear. V was trimmed by 1 base and J by 2 bases, leaving 14 bases between them. This CDR3 is 16 amino acids long. CDR1 is SGHVS and CDR2 is FQNEAQ in the germline V gene. CDR3 in amino acids: CASSLEPSSLNYGYTF. CDR3 DNA: TGTGCCAGCAGCTTAGAGCCCTCGAGTCTGAACTATGGCTACACCTTC.

V is TRBV20-1 and J is TRBJ2-3; TRBD2 matches 8 bases. Germline V gene lookup returns CDR1 DFQATT and CDR2 SNEGSKA (reference sequence). This CDR3 contains 15 residues. The trim removed 5 bases at V and 2 bases at J, leaving 9 bases unmatched. CDR3 region: CSASRGGWNTDTQYF. DNA for the CDR3: TGCAGTGCTTCCCGGGGGGGCTGGAACACAGATACGCAGTATTTT.

This clonotype came up a few times. The chain recombines TRBV7-2 with TRBJ2-7, with 7 bases matching TRBD1. V lost 3 bases to trimming and J lost 3 bases; unmatched junction nucleotides: 5. The CDR3 is made up of 14 amino acids. Germline CDR1 and CDR2: SGHTA and FQGNSA. CDR3 bases: TGTGCCAGCAGCTTTTCCCGGACAGGCTACGAGCAGTACTTC. It is translated as CASSFSRTGYEQYF.

This sequence joins TRBV7-9 and TRBJ2-2; no reliable D call. V gave up 2 bases and J gave up 8 bases, with 9 bases separating them. The germline V gene has CDR1 SEHNR and CDR2 FQNEAQ (reference sequence). The CDR3 covers 13 residues. CDR3 coding DNA: TGTGCCAGCAGCTTATATATATCTGGGGAGCTGTTTTTT. Translation: CASSLYISGELFF.

J is TRBJ2-1 and V is TRBV6-1; TRBD1 might be the D (6 bases). Trimming left V 3 bases short and J 6 bases short, with 12 bases between. Per germline, CDR1 MNHNS and CDR2 SASEGT. This CDR3 is 14 amino acids long. The DNA for the CDR3 is TGTGCCAGCAGTGAGGTAGGGGGAAGCAATGAGCAGTTCTTC. As protein: CASSEVGGSNEQFF.

The J gene is TRBJ2-7, the V gene TRBV12-3 or TRBV12-4; 11 bases fit TRBD2. This CDR3 comprises 17 residues. J lost 1 base, V lost 6 bases, and 11 bases had no gene match. CDR3 in DNA: TGTGCCAGCAGCCCCCTAGCGGGAGGCCTCAAATCCTACGAGCAGTACTTC. It translates to CASSPLAGGLKSYEQYF.

The chain has TRBV3-1 and TRBJ2-7; TRBD1 is a possible D gene (6 bases). V was cut by 1 base and J by 2 bases, with 18 bases left in between. This CDR3 has 17 amino acids. Germline V gene sequence: CDR1 LGHDT, CDR2 YNNKEL (reference sequence). CDR3: CASSQGPPDRSTYEQYF. The CDR3 DNA reads TGTGCCAGCAGCCAAGGCCCCCCGGACAGAAGTACCTACGAGCAGTACTTC.

This clonotype showed up many times. The CDR3 is CASSTSGRGYNEQFF. The CDR3 nucleotides read TGCGCCAGCAGCACTAGCGGGAGGGGGTACAATGAGCAGTTCTTC. The chain links TRBV5-1 to TRBJ2-1; TRBD2 matches 13 bases. CDR1 is SGHRS, CDR2 YFSETQ, per germline. There are 15 residues in the CDR3. The trim removed 4 bases at V and 4 bases at J, leaving 2 bases unmatched.

DNA for the CDR3: TGCAGTGCTAGAGATTTACAGGGAGCCCAGTACGAGCAGTACTTC. This translates into CSARDLQGAQYEQYF. V usage is TRBV20-1 and J usage is TRBJ2-7, with D possibly TRBD1 on 6 matching bases. Trimming pared 0 bases from V and 4 bases from J, leaving 16 bases between. Germline-derived CDR1 and CDR2 are DFQATT and SNEGSKA (reference sequence). CDR3 length: 15 amino acids.

The table lists this clonotype with a few counts. The chain links TRBV20-1 to TRBJ2-5; no firm D call. V lost 3 bases and J lost 7, with 15 bases in between. The CDR3 runs to 13 residues. Looked up from germline, CDR1 is DFQATT and CDR2 is SNEGSKA (reference sequence). CDR3 loop: CSARVGPGGTQYF. Written as DNA, the CDR3 is TGCAGTGCTAGGGTTGGACCGGGCGGGACCCAGTACTTC.

This clonotype showed up just a few times. V usage is TRBV5-1 and J usage is TRBJ2-7, with 12 bases matching TRBD2. With V trimmed by 3 bases and J by 5 bases, 15 bases remained unmatched. CDR3 size: 18 residues. The germline V gene encodes CDR1 SGHRS and CDR2 YFSETQ. The DNA for the CDR3 is TGCGCCAGCAGCTCGACAACCGGTAGACTAGCGGGAGACGACGAGCAGTACTTC. The encoded protein is CASSSTTGRLAGDDEQYF.

The chain couples TRBV30 to TRBJ2-3, with TRBD2 matching 8 bases. V lost 5 bases to trimming and J lost 2 bases; unmatched junction nucleotides: 6. The CDR3 has 14 residues. Germline V gene lookup returns CDR1 GTSNPN and CDR2 SVGIG (reference sequence). In nucleotides, the CDR3 is TGTGCCTGGGACACTAGCGGATCCACAGATACGCAGTATTTT. Translated: CAWDTSGSTDTQYF.

This clonotype was seen a few times. The chain's CDR3 is CASSLPAGGKSDVIYF. DNA for the CDR3: TGTGCCAGCAGTTTACCCGCGGGGGGGAAATCGGACGTCATATATTTT. The chain joins TRBV12-3 or TRBV12-4 to TRBJ1-3, with D possibly being TRBD1 (5 bases). With 2 bases removed from V and 12 bases from J, the gap between germline ends came to 23 bases. There are 16 residues in the CDR3.

The gene calls are TRBV5-1 and TRBJ2-7, with 10 nucleotides matching TRBD1. Germline-derived CDR1 and CDR2 are SGHRS and YFSETQ. The CDR3 is 14 amino acids. The J segment lost 5 bases and the V segment lost 4 bases, leaving 6 bases of the junction unmatched. For the CDR3, the DNA is TGCGCCAGCAGCAAGGGACAGGGGTTCGACGAGCAGTACTTC. Its translation: CASSKGQGFDEQYF.

This clonotype was seen more than once but under ten times. The gene calls are TRBV20-1 and TRBJ2-7, with D perhaps TRBD2 (5 bases). CDR1 DFQATT and CDR2 SNEGSKA come from the germline V gene (reference sequence). This CDR3 has 15 residues. Trimming removed 6 bases from V and 6 bases from J, with 24 bases in between. This CDR3 reads CSASFAGSFHSEQYF. DNA of the CDR3: TGCAGTGCCTCCTTCGCGGGTAGCTTCCACTCCGAGCAGTACTTC.

V gene TRBV9 combines with J gene TRBJ2-4, with 9 positions matching TRBD1. This CDR3 contains 16 residues. V lost 0 bases and J lost 7; bases outside the gene matches: 8. In germline, CDR1 is SGDLS, CDR2 YYNGEE. The CDR3 nucleotides are TGTGCCAGCAGCGTAGAGGGACAGGGCCAAGGCAACATTCAGTACTTC. Translating it yields CASSVEGQGQGNIQYF. Supplemented by reference TRBV9 and TRBJ2-4, the full variable domain reads DSGVTQTPKHLITATGQRVTLRCSPRSGDLSVYWYQQSLDQGLQFLIQYYNGEERAKGNILERFSAQQFPDLHSELNLSSLELGDSALYFCASSVEGQGQGNIQYFGAGTRLSVL.

This clonotype was recorded a few times. V and J are TRBV6-2 or TRBV6-3 and TRBJ2-1; possibly TRBD1 or TRBD2 for D (5 bases each). The CDR3 has 16 residues. With 7 bases removed from V and 3 bases from J, the gap between germline ends came to 19 bases. CDR1 and CDR2 from the germline V gene are MNHEY and SVGEGT. The CDR3 loop reads CASTEGPAANYNEQFF. The DNA for the CDR3 is TGTGCCAGCACCGAGGGACCAGCAGCCAACTACAATGAGCAGTTCTTC.

This clonotype occurred many times. The chain joins TRBV10-2 to TRBJ1-2; D might be TRBD1 (6 bases). Looked up from germline, CDR1 is WSHSY and CDR2 is SAAADI. The CDR3 contains 13 residues. Deletions cut 10 bases from V and 6 bases from J, with 18 bases between. CDR3 nucleotide sequence: TGCGCCATAGGGGGGGTTGCTGAAAATGGCTACACCTTC. Translating gives CAIGGVAENGYTF.

This clonotype was observed a handful of times. This chain connects TRBV15 to TRBJ2-5; D gene ambiguous. V lost 5 bases and J 4 bases, leaving 8 bases between the germline ends. The CDR3 runs 12 residues. Germline values: CDR1 LNHNV, CDR2 YYDKDF (reference sequence). This chain's CDR3 is CATSASGETQYF. CDR3 coding DNA: TGTGCCACCAGCGCCTCGGGAGAGACCCAGTACTTC.

This chain connects TRBV3-1 to TRBJ2-1; weak D call: TRBD2 (5 bases). Germline assignment: CDR1 LGHDT and CDR2 YNNKEL (reference sequence). There are 14 residues in the CDR3. The ends were cut back, 1 base at V and 3 bases at J, with 7 bases in the middle. In DNA, the CDR3 is TGTGCCAGCAGCCAAGCGGGGAACTACAATGAGCAGTTCTTC. As protein: CASSQAGNYNEQFF.

The CDR3 loop is CASTMTGKKGDTQYF. For the CDR3, the DNA is TGTGCCAGTACCATGACAGGGAAAAAGGGAGATACGCAGTATTTT. The V gene is TRBV19, the J gene TRBJ2-3; TRBD1 matches 7 bases. The CDR3 has 15 amino acids. Per germline, CDR1 LNHDA and CDR2 SQIVND (reference sequence). The junction had 12 bases not matched to a gene; V was cut back by 7 bases and J by 5 bases.

The DNA of the CDR3 is TGTGCCAGCAATGAGGGCTCCTACGAGCAGTACTTC. This encodes CASNEGSYEQYF. The chain uses TRBV6-2 or TRBV6-3 and TRBJ2-7, with D maybe TRBD2 (5 bases). The CDR3 totals 12 residues. The ends were cut back, 7 bases at V and 0 bases at J, with 7 bases in the middle. CDR1 and CDR2 (germline): MNHEY, SVGEGT.

Only a few counts were recorded for this clonotype. The DNA for the CDR3 is TGTGCCAGTAGTATCCTGGGGGGACAGAACTACTATGGCTACACCTTC. Translating it yields CASSILGGQNYYGYTF. The chain combines TRBV19 with TRBJ1-2; 7 bases align to TRBD1. The CDR3 contains 16 residues. Unmatched junction bases numbered 10, after V lost 3 bases and J lost 3 bases. The germline V gene has CDR1 LNHDA and CDR2 SQIVND (reference sequence). The whole variable domain, filled in from reference TRBV19 and TRBJ1-2, reads DGGITQSPKYLFRKEGQNVTLSCEQNLNHDAMYWYRQDPGQGLRLIYYSQIVNDFQKGDIAEGYSVSREKKESFPLTVTSAQKNPTAFYLCASSILGGQNYYGYTFGSGTRLTVV.

V and J are TRBV24-1 and TRBJ1-1; D is undetermined. The CDR3 consists of 16 residues. The germline V gene has CDR1 KGHDR and CDR2 SFDVKD. V was cut by 5 bases and J by 7 bases, with 22 bases left in between. In DNA form, the CDR3 reads TGTGCCACCAGTGTCAGACTCGTCAGGCCAATTGATGAAGCTTTCTTT. This encodes CATSVRLVRPIDEAFF.